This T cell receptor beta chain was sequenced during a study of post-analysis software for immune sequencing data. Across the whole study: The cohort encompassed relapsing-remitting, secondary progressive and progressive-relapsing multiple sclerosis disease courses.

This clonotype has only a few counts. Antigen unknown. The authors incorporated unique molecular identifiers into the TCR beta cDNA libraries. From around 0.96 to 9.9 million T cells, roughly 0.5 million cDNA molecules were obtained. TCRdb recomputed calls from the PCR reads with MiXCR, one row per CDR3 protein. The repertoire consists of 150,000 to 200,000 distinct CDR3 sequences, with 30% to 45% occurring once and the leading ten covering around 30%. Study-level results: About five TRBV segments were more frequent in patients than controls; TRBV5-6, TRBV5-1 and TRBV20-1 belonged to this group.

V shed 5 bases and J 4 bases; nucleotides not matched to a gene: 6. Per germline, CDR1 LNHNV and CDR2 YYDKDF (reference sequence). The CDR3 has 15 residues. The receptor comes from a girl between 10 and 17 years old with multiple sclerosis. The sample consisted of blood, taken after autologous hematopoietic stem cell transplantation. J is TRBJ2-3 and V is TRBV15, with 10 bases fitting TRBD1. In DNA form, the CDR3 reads TGTGCCACCAGCGGGACAGGGGCGTTAGCAGATACGCAGTATTTT. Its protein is CATSGTGALADTQYF.